This is a list of T cell receptor beta chains from one sample in a study of PD-1 blockade in classical Hodgkin lymphoma. TCRdb keeps only in-frame clones here, not all; method: immunoSEQ multiplex PCR. There are some 60,000 clones in the sample; 85% to 90% occur only once, and around 16% lies in the top ten. Sequencing used peripheral blood mononuclear cells (PBMCs), obtained at baseline. These receptors were collected from a human donor with classical Hodgkin lymphoma. Each CDR3 is given without its conserved first and last residue. Fields, in order: V gene, J gene, CDR3 protein.

TRBV10-3,TRBJ2-1,AIPGQGDNEQF
TRBV5-6,TRBJ1-1,ASSLAQGGNTEAF
TRBV5-8,TRBJ2-1,ASSFRDREVYEQF
TRBV29-1,TRBJ2-7,SVCDIGSGDEQY
TRBV5-6,TRBJ2-3,ASSLGGGTDTQY
TRBV6-1,TRBJ1-2,ASSSGTVYGYT
TRBV5-8,TRBJ1-4,ASSPRAKGREKLF
TRBV6-5,TRBJ1-2,ASRPQGKRDGYT
TRBV27,TRBJ2-1,ASSSQSSYNEQF
TRBV30,TRBJ1-2,AWSRGRTFFRDGYT
TRBV13,TRBJ2-1,ASSTTGGGYNEQF
TRBV19,TRBJ2-6,ASQGGAGANVLT
TRBV15,TRBJ2-2,ATSRLPNSETGELF
TRBV28,TRBJ1-4,ASRPRQLTNEKLF
TRBV7-8,TRBJ1-4,ASSASITYQPTNEKLF
TRBV15,TRBJ1-6,ATSSDRVSSPLH
TRBV10-3,TRBJ1-6,AISLGGHNSPLH
TRBV27,TRBJ2-1,ASSLSPGLASYNEQF
TRBV2,TRBJ2-2,ASSWTAGELF
TRBV5-1,TRBJ1-3,ASSLYPDAGTAGNTIY
TRBV6-5,TRBJ1-2,ASSYYRRGGYT
TRBV5-6,TRBJ2-7,ASSLANTGLWDEQY
TRBV18,TRBJ2-4,ASSPLGAERDIQY
TRBV5-6,TRBJ1-3,ASSSDSSGNTIY
TRBV10-3,TRBJ2-1,AISDGVDNEQF
TRBV5-4,TRBJ2-5,ASSYGGQNWVQKETQY
TRBV7-9,TRBJ2-7,ASSSWTGNGDEQY
TRBV5-6,TRBJ1-1,ASSFPGQMNTEAF
TRBV19,TRBJ2-5,ASSRGDQETQY
TRBV7-9,TRBJ1-2,ASSADPGLGYGYT
TRBV19,TRBJ1-5,ASRDRGFQPQH
TRBV18,TRBJ1-1,ASSPAGSTEAF
TRBV5-4,TRBJ1-2,ASSDGPTLGYGYT
TRBV13,TRBJ1-6,ASSRDSPLH
TRBV30,TRBJ1-2,AWRLGGGYT
TRBV6-1,TRBJ1-5,ASSEGRVGQPQH
TRBV5-5,TRBJ1-1,ASSRELMNTEAF
TRBV6-5,TRBJ1-2,ASSLQGGGYT
TRBV6-5,TRBJ2-2,ASKQVPNTGELF
TRBV27,TRBJ1-5,ASSFSYNQPQH
TRBV30,TRBJ1-5,AWSGVYNQPQH
TRBV29-1,TRBJ1-2,SVPREANYGYT
TRBV30,TRBJ1-2,ALEPGGFYGYT
TRBV6-5,TRBJ1-4,ASSPTPTNEKLF
TRBV5-4,TRBJ2-3,ASSWSRAGTDTQY
TRBV7-7,TRBJ2-5,ASRLAGEETQY
TRBV13,TRBJ2-7,ASSLRGSGYEQY
TRBV2,TRBJ2-2,ASNLQGWDTGELF
TRBV4-1,TRBJ1-2,ASSQRQGRYGYT
TRBV6-1,TRBJ2-6,ASSEPTGIGANVLT
TRBV15,TRBJ1-4,ATSRGVNEKLF